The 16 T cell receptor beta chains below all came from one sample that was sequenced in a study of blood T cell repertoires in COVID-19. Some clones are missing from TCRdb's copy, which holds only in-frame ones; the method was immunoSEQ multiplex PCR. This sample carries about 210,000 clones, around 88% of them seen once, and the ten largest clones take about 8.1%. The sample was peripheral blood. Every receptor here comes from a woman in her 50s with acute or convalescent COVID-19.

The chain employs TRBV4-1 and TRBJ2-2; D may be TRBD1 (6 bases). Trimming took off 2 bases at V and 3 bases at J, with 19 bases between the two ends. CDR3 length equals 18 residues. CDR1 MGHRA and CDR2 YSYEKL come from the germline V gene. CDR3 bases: TGCGCCAGCAGCCAACCTCATGAGGGGGATCGGGACACCGGGGAGCTGTTTTTT. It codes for CASSQPHEGDRDTGELFF.

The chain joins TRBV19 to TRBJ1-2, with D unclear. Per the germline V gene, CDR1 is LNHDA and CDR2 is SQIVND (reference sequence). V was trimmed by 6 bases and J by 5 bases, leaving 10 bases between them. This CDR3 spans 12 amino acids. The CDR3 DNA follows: TGTGCCAGTAGCCCTAACTTATATGGCTACACCTTC. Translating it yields CASSPNLYGYTF.

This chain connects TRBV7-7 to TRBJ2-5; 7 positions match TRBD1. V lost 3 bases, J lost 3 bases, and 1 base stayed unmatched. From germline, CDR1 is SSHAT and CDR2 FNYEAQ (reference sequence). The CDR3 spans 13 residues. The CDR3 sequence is CASSFDREETQYF. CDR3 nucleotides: TGTGCCAGCAGCTTCGACAGGGAAGAGACCCAGTACTTC.

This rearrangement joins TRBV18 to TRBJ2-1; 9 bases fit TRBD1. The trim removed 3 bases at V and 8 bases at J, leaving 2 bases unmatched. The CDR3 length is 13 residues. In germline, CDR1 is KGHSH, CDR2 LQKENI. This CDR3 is CASSPGQGDEQFF. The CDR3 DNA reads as TGTGCCAGCTCACCGGGACAGGGTGATGAGCAGTTCTTC.

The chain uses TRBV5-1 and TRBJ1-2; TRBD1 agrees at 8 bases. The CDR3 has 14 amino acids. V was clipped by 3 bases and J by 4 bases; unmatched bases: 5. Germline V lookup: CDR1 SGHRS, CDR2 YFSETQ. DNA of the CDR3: TGCGCCAGCAGCTACGTACAGGGGGGCTATGGCTACACCTTC. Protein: CASSYVQGGYGYTF. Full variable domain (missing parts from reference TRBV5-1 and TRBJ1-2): KAGVTQTPRYLIKTRGQQVTLSCSPISGHRSVSWYQQTPGQGLQFLFEYFSETQRNKGNFPGRFSGRQFSNSRSEMNVSTLELGDSALYLCASSYVQGGYGYTFGSGTRLTVV.

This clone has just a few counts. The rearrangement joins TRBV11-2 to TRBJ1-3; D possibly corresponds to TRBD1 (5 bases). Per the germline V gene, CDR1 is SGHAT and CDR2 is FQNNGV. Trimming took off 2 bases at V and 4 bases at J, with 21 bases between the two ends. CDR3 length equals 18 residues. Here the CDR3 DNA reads TGTGCCAGCAGCTTATTGACACTCACGGGGGATTCAGGAAACACCATATATTTT. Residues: CASSLLTLTGDSGNTIYF.

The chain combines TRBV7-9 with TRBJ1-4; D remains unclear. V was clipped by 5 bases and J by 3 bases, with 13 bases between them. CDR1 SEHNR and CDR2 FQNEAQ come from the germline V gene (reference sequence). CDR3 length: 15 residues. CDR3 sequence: CASSHYSGANEKLFF. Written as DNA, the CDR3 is TGTGCCAGCAGCCACTACAGCGGAGCTAATGAAAAACTGTTTTTT.

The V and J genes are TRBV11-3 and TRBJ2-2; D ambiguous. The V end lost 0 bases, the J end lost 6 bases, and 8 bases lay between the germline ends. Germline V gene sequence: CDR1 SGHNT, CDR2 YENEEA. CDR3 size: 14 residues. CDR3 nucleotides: TGTGCCAGCAGCTTAGATTCCGGAGCCGGGGAGCTGTTTTTT. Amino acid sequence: CASSLDSGAGELFF.

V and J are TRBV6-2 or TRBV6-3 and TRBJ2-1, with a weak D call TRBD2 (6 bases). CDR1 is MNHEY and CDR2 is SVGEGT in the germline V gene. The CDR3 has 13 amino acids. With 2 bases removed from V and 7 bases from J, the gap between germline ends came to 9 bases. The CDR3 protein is CASSYDGGNEQFF. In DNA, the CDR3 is TGTGCCAGCAGTTACGATGGGGGGAATGAGCAGTTCTTC.

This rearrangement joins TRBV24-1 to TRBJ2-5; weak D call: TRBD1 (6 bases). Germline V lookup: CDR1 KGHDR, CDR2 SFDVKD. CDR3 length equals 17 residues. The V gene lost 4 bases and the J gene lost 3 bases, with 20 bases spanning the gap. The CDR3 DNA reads TGTGCCACCAGTGACCGAGGACAGTCGGGCGGAAAAGAGACCCAGTACTTC. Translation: CATSDRGQSGGKETQYF.

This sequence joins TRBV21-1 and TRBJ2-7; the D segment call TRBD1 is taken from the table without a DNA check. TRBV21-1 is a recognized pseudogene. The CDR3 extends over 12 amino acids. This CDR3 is CASSTGQAEQYF. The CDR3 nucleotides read TGTGCCAGCAGCACCGGACAGGCGGAGCAGTACTTC.

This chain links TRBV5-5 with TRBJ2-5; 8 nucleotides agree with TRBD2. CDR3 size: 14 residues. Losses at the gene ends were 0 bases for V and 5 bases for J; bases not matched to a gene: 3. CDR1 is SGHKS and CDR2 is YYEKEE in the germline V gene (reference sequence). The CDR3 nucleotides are TGTGCCAGCAGCTTGGCGGGAGGGAGGGAGACCCAGTACTTC. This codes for CASSLAGGRETQYF. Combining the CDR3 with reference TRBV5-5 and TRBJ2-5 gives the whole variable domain DAGVTQSPTHLIKTRGQQVTLRCSPISGHKSVSWYQQVLGQGPQFIFQYYEKEERGRGNFPDRFSARQFPNYSSELNVNALLLGDSALYLCASSLAGGRETQYFGPGTRLLVL.

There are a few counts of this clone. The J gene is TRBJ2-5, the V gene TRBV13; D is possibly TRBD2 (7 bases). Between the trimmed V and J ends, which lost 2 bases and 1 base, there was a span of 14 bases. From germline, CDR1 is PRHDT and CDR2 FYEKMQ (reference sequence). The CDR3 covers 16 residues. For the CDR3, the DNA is TGTGCCAGCAGCTTACGGGAGGAAGGGGGCCAAGAGACCCAGTACTTC. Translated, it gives CASSLREEGGQETQYF.

In DNA, the CDR3 is TGTGCCAGCCAAAAGGGTTATACTAGTCAGAACTACGAGCAGTACTTC. It codes for CASQKGYTSQNYEQYF. The rearrangement links TRBV2 to TRBJ2-7; tentatively, D is TRBD2 (5 bases). Germline V gene lookup returns CDR1 SNHLY and CDR2 FYNNEI. The length of the CDR3 is 16 residues. The V gene lost 8 bases and the J gene lost 3 bases, with 23 bases spanning the gap.

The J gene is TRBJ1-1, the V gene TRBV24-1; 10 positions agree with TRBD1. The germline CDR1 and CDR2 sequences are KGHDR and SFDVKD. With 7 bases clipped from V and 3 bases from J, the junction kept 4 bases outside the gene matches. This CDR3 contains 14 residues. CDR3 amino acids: CATRPGTGDTEAFF. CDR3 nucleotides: TGTGCCACCAGACCCGGGACAGGGGACACTGAAGCTTTCTTT.

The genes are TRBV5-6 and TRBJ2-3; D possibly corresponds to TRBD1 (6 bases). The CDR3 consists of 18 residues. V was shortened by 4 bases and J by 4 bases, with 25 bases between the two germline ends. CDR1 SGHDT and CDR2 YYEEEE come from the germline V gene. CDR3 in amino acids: CASSQNLRAGERSDTQYF. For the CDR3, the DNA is TGTGCCAGCAGCCAAAACTTGAGGGCAGGGGAAAGGTCAGATACGCAGTATTTT.